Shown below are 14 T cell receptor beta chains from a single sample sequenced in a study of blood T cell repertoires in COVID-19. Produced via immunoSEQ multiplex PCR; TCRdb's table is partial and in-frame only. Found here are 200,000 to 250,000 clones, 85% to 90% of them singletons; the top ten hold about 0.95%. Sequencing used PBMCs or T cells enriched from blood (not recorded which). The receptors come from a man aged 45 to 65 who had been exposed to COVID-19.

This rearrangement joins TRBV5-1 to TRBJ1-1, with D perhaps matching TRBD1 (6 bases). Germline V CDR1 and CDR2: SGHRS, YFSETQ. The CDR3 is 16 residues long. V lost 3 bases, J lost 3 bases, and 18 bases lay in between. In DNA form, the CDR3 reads TGCGCCAGCAGCTACACTCAGGGGTTGGGCGACACTGAAGCTTTCTTT. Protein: CASSYTQGLGDTEAFF.

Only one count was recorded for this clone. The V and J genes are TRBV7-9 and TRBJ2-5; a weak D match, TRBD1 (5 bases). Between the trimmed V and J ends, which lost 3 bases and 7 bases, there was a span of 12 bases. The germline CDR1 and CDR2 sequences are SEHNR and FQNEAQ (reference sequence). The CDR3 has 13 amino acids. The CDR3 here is CASSLEFQGTQYF. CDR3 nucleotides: TGTGCCAGCAGCTTGGAGTTCCAGGGGACCCAGTACTTC.

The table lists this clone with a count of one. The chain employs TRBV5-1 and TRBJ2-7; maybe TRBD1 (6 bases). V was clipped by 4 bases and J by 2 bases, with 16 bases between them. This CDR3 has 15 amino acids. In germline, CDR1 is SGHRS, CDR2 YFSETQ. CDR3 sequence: CASSAGPGATYEQYF. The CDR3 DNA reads TGCGCCAGCAGCGCCGGCCCAGGGGCCACCTACGAGCAGTACTTC.

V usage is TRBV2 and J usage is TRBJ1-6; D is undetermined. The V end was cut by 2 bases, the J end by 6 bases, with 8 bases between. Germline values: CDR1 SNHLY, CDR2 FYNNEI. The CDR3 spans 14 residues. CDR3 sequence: CASSERGFNSPLHF. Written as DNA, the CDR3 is TGTGCCAGCAGTGAACGGGGTTTTAATTCACCCCTCCACTTT. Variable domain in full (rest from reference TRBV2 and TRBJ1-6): EPEVTQTPSHQVTQMGQEVILRCVPISNHLYFYWYRQILGQKVEFLVSFYNNEISEKSEIFDDQFSVERPDGSNFTLKIRSTKLEDSAMYFCASSERGFNSPLHFGNGTRLTVT.

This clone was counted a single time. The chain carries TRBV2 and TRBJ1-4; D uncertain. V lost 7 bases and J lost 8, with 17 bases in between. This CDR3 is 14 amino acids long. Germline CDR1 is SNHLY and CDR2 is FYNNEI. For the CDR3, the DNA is TGTGCCAGCACATCTCTACGGGGAGGGGAAAAACTGTTTTTT. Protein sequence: CASTSLRGGEKLFF.

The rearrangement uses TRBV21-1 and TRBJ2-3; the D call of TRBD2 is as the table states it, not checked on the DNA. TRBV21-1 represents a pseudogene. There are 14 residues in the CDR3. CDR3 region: CASSARFRTDTQYF. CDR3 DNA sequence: TGTGCCAGCAGCGCCCGGTTCCGCACAGATACGCAGTATTTT.

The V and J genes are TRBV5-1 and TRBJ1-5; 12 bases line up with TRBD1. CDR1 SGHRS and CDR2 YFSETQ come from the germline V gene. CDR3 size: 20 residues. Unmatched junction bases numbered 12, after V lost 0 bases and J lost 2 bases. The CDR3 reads CASSLGLSSGTGGGNQPQHF. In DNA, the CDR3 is TGCGCCAGCAGCTTGGGCCTTTCGTCCGGGACAGGGGGCGGCAATCAGCCCCAGCATTTT.

CDR3 bases: TGTGCCAGCAGTTTAAACAGTGACCCCTATGGCTACACCTTC. Translating it yields CASSLNSDPYGYTF. The chain carries TRBV27 and TRBJ1-2; unclear D gene. The CDR3 runs 14 residues. The ends were cut back, 2 bases at V and 4 bases at J, with 11 bases in the middle. The germline CDR1 and CDR2 sequences are MNHEY and SMNVEV (reference sequence).

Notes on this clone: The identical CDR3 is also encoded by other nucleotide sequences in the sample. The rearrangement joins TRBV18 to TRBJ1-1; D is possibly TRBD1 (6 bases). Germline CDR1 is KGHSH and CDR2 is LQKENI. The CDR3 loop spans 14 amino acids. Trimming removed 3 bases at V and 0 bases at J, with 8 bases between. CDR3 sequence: CASSPDRLNTEAFF. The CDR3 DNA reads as TGTGCCAGCTCACCGGACAGATTGAACACTGAAGCTTTCTTT.

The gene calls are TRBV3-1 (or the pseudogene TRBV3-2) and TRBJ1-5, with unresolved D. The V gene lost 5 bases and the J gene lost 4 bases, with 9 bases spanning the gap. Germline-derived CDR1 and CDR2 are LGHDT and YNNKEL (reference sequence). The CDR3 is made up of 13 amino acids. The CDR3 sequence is CASSYGPNQPQHF. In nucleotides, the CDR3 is TGTGCCAGCAGCTATGGGCCGAATCAGCCCCAGCATTTT.

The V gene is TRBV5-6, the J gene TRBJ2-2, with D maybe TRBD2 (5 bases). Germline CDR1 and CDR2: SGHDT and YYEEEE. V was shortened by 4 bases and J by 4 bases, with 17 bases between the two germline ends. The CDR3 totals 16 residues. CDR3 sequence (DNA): TGTGCCAGCAGCCCCGATCGGCCCGGAGGCACCGGGGAGCTGTTTTTT. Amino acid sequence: CASSPDRPGGTGELFF.

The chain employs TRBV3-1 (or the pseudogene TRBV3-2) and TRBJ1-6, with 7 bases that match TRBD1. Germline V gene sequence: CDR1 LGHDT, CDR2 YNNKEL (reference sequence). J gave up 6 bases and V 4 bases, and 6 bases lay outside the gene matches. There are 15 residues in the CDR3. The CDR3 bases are TGTGCCAGCAGCCCCCGGGACAGCTTTAATTCACCCCTCCACTTT. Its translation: CASSPRDSFNSPLHF.

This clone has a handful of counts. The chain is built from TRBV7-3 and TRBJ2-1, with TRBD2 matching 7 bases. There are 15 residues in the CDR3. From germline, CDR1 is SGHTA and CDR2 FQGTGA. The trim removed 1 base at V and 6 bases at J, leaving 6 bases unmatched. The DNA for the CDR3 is TGTGCCAGCAGCTTAAGGGGGGGTAGCGGCAATGAGCAGTTCTTC. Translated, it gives CASSLRGGSGNEQFF.

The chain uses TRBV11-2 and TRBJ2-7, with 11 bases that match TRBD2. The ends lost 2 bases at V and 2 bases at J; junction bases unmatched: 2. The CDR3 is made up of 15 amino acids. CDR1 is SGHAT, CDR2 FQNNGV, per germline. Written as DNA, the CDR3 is TGTGCCAGCAGCTTAACTAGCGGGGGTGCCTACGAGCAGTACTTC. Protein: CASSLTSGGAYEQYF. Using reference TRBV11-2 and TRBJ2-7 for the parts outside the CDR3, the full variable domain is EAGVAQSPRYKIIEKRQSVAFWCNPISGHATLYWYQQILGQGPKLLIQFQNNGVVDDSQLPKDRFSAERLKGVDSTLKIQPAKLEDSAVYLCASSLTSGGAYEQYFGPGTRLTVT.